This entry lists 18 T cell receptor beta chains sequenced from one sample in a study of identical twins. Each CDR3 protein gets one entry after TCRdb re-called the 5' RACE reads with MiXCR. This table holds around 530,000 distinct CDR3 sequences, approximately 16% found once. These data are also associated with another study on yellow fever vaccine responses in identical twins.

Sequencing input: CD4+ T cells sorted from blood. The receptors here all came from a woman aged 18-30 years in good health.

This clonotype was seen a few times. The chain joins TRBV12-3 or TRBV12-4 to TRBJ2-5; D possibly uses TRBD1 or TRBD2 (6 bases each). V was shortened by 6 bases and J by 3 bases, with 11 bases between the two germline ends. This CDR3 spans 13 amino acids. This CDR3 is CASRGGGEETQYF. The CDR3 DNA reads as TGTGCCAGCAGAGGGGGAGGAGAAGAGACCCAGTACTTC.

V and J are TRBV24-1 and TRBJ2-1; 15 bases are a match to TRBD2. CDR3 length: 19 residues. CDR1 and CDR2 (germline): KGHDR, SFDVKD. V lost 3 bases and J lost 0; bases outside the gene matches: 5. In DNA, the CDR3 is TGTGCCACCAGTGATCCCGGGACTAGCGGGAGGAGCTCCTACAATGAGCAGTTCTTC. Residues: CATSDPGTSGRSSYNEQFF.

This chain links TRBV6-6 with TRBJ2-7; no clear D. The CDR3 runs 13 residues. V was clipped by 2 bases and J by 7 bases, with 12 bases between them. Germline CDR1 is MNHNY and CDR2 is SVGAGI (reference sequence). The CDR3 loop reads CASSYPGNAEQYF. The CDR3, as DNA: TGTGCCAGCAGTTACCCGGGCAATGCGGAGCAGTACTTC.

This clonotype showed up many times. CDR3 in amino acids: CASSLGQSNEKLFF. The CDR3 DNA reads TGTGCCAGCAGCCTGGGACAGTCTAATGAAAAACTGTTTTTT. The chain links TRBV12-3 or TRBV12-4 to TRBJ1-4, with 7 bases that match TRBD1. After removal of 6 bases from V and 3 bases from J, the junction contained 4 bases not matched to a gene. This CDR3 is 14 amino acids long.

This clonotype has a handful of counts. The chain couples TRBV6-1 to TRBJ1-2; D is perhaps TRBD1 (5 bases). The CDR3 runs 15 residues. Germline loops: CDR1 MNHNS, CDR2 SASEGT. The V end lost 7 bases, the J end lost 3 bases, and 18 bases lay between the germline ends. The CDR3 nucleotides are TGTGCCAGCACCCCGGCGTATCGGGGCGACTATGGCTACACCTTC. It specifies CASTPAYRGDYGYTF.

The chain carries TRBV18 and TRBJ2-1; 8 bases are a match to TRBD2. The CDR3 has 15 amino acids. CDR1 KGHSH and CDR2 LQKENI come from the germline V gene. With V trimmed by 2 bases and J by 6 bases, 6 bases remained unmatched. DNA of the CDR3: TGTGCCAGCTCACCATCCCAGGGACTAGTCAATGAGCAGTTCTTC. Protein sequence: CASSPSQGLVNEQFF.

This clonotype occurred a few times. This chain connects TRBV28 to TRBJ2-5; D remains unclear. The CDR3 is 14 amino acids. Trimming took 5 bases from V and 3 from J, leaving 13 bases between them. Germline lookup yields CDR1 MDHEN and CDR2 SYDVKM. The CDR3 DNA follows: TGTGCCAGCAGTGTCCCGTGGGTGGAAGAGACCCAGTACTTC. Translated, it gives CASSVPWVEETQYF.

V and J are TRBV27 and TRBJ2-7; D remains ambiguous. This CDR3 has 15 residues. V was cut by 5 bases and J by 4 bases, with 18 bases left in between. Looked up from germline, CDR1 is MNHEY and CDR2 is SMNVEV (reference sequence). The CDR3 DNA sequence: TGTGCCAGCAGTCCATCCCCGGACCTGCGATACGAGCAGTACGTC. Its protein is CASSPSPDLRYEQYV.

This clonotype showed up just a few times. The chain links TRBV4-1 to TRBJ2-5, with 9 bases aligning to TRBD2. V shed 1 base, J shed 5 bases, and the junction held 5 bases outside the gene matches. Germline CDR1 MGHRA, CDR2 YSYEKL. CDR3 length: 15 amino acids. CDR3 bases: TGCGCCAGCAGCCAAGGGGTAGCGGGAGCCGAGACCCAGTACTTC. As protein: CASSQGVAGAETQYF.

The sample holds a few counts of this clonotype. The chain combines TRBV9 with TRBJ2-3; no firm D call. The V gene's germline CDR1 is SGDLS and CDR2 YYNGEE. V lost 4 bases, J lost 1 base, and 16 bases lay in between. The CDR3 runs 16 residues. Here the CDR3 reads CASSIGPDPRTDTQYF. The CDR3 DNA follows: TGTGCCAGCAGCATCGGGCCCGACCCCCGCACAGATACGCAGTATTTT.

This clonotype occurred many times. CDR3 sequence (DNA): TGCAGCGTTGAAATAGGGGGCGGCACTGAAGCTTTCTTT. Translation gives CSVEIGGGTEAFF. The genes are TRBV29-1 and TRBJ1-1; 7 bases are shared with TRBD1. The CDR3 is 13 amino acids. Germline loops: CDR1 SQVTM, CDR2 ANQGSEA. V trimming: 2 bases; J trimming: 4 bases; junction bases outside the gene matches: 4.

This clonotype was recorded many times. The chain is built from TRBV4-1 and TRBJ2-1, with 8 nucleotides matching TRBD1. Germline lookup yields CDR1 MGHRA and CDR2 YSYEKL. This CDR3 is 17 amino acids long. With V trimmed by 3 bases and J by 4 bases, 11 bases remained unmatched. The CDR3, as DNA: TGCGCCAGCAGCCAGGGGACAGGTGGGGGGCCTTACAATGAGCAGTTCTTC. Translating it yields CASSQGTGGGPYNEQFF.

There are a few counts of this clonotype. The chain recombines TRBV11-2 with TRBJ2-3; 10 nucleotides line up with TRBD1. The CDR3 runs 13 residues. V dropped 6 bases and J dropped 8; count of bases not matched to a gene: 5. Looked up from germline, CDR1 is SGHAT and CDR2 is FQNNGV. The CDR3 spells CASRHRDRGTQYF. The CDR3 DNA reads as TGTGCCAGCAGACACCGGGACAGGGGTACGCAGTATTTT.

The table lists this clonotype with a few counts. The CDR3 DNA reads TGTGCCAGCAGTACCCGGACACCCTGGAGTCAGCCCCAGCATTTT. The encoded protein is CASSTRTPWSQPQHF. The rearrangement links TRBV28 to TRBJ1-5, with a weak D call TRBD1 (5 bases). The CDR3 spans 15 residues. The ends were cut back, 5 bases at V and 6 bases at J, with 17 bases in the middle. Looked up from germline, CDR1 is MDHEN and CDR2 is SYDVKM.

This chain uses TRBV5-1 with TRBJ2-1; possible D gene TRBD1, 5 bases. The germline V gene has CDR1 SGHRS and CDR2 YFSETQ. Between the trimmed V and J ends, which lost 4 bases and 0 bases, there was a span of 11 bases. CDR3 length: 15 amino acids. CDR3 in amino acids: CASSPQTASYNEQFF. CDR3 sequence (DNA): TGCGCCAGCAGCCCCCAGACAGCCTCCTACAATGAGCAGTTCTTC.

V gene TRBV12-3 or TRBV12-4 combines with J gene TRBJ2-1; 9 bases fit TRBD2. Trimming at V came to 1 base and at J to 6 bases, leaving 13 bases not matched to a gene. The CDR3 covers 18 residues. CDR3 sequence reads: CASSLGPRGRAGVNEQFF. In nucleotides, the CDR3 is TGTGCCAGCAGTTTAGGTCCTCGCGGGAGGGCCGGGGTCAATGAGCAGTTCTTC.

This clonotype was detected ten times or more. The gene calls are TRBV10-3 and TRBJ2-1; TRBD2 might be the D (6 bases). Looked up from germline, CDR1 is ENHRY and CDR2 is SYGVKD. There are 14 residues in the CDR3. Deletions cut 8 bases from V and 0 bases from J, with 11 bases between. In DNA form, the CDR3 reads TGTGCCATCCGGGAGCGGAGCTCCTACAATGAGCAGTTCTTC. Amino acids: CAIRERSSYNEQFF.

In its sample, this clonotype was seen a few times. This chain connects TRBV11-3 to TRBJ2-7; perhaps TRBD1 as D (5 bases). V was shortened by 5 bases and J by 1 base, with 12 bases between the two germline ends. The CDR3 has 14 amino acids. The germline V gene has CDR1 SGHNT and CDR2 YENEEA. In nucleotides, the CDR3 is TGTGCCAGCAGCCCGAGGCGACAGTCCTACGAGCAGTACTTC. Translating gives CASSPRRQSYEQYF.